Listed below are T cell receptor beta chains from one sample, sequenced in a study of blood T cell repertoires in COVID-19. Libraries were prepared by immunoSEQ multiplex PCR; TCRdb keeps only in-frame clonotypes and omits some of them. The table has 52,000 or so clones, around 86% seen once. The sample consisted of peripheral blood. The receptor source for this set is a man at least 80 years old with acute or convalescent COVID-19. Both conserved end residues are part of each CDR3. Fields, in order: D gene, V gene, J gene, clone size, CDR3 protein, CDR3 DNA. A D gene is named only where the DNA matches it firmly. Rows may omit the clone size; those that give it use once, few, many or a size class.

-	TRBV7-2	TRBJ2-7	-	CASSLGLALSYEQYF	TGTGCCAGCAGCTTAGGGCTAGCGCTCTCCTACGAGCAGTACTTC
-	TRBV12-3/TRBV12-4	TRBJ1-3	-	CASSLTGGNTIYF	TGTGCCAGCAGTTTAACAGGGGGAAACACCATATATTTT
TRBD2	TRBV19	TRBJ2-3	-	CASSFGGGTDTQYF	TGTGCCAGTAGTTTCGGGGGGGGAACAGATACGCAGTATTTT
-	TRBV4-3	TRBJ2-7	-	CASSQGGGTYEQYF	TGCGCCAGCAGCCAAGGAGGGGGAACCTACGAGCAGTACTTC
-	TRBV19	TRBJ1-2	-	CASSIRTHYGYTF	TGTGCCAGTAGTATCAGGACACACTATGGCTACACCTTC
TRBD1	TRBV7-9	TRBJ2-5	-	CASSLGGTVHLRRETQYF	TGTGCCAGCAGCTTAGGGGGGACAGTGCATCTCCGTCGGGAGACCCAGTACTTC
-	TRBV5-1	TRBJ2-7	-	CASSPPVGGLGYEQYF	TGCGCCAGCAGCCCCCCCGTCGGGGGGCTCGGCTACGAGCAGTACTTC
TRBD1	TRBV6-5	TRBJ1-1	-	CATTGTGFMNTEAFF	TGTGCCACGACCGGGACAGGGTTCATGAACACTGAAGCTTTCTTT
TRBD2	TRBV24-1	TRBJ2-3	once	CATSDRSGGSTDTQYF	TGTGCCACCAGTGACCGTAGCGGGGGTAGCACAGATACGCAGTATTTT
-	TRBV11-2	TRBJ2-3	-	CASSPPGGSTDTQYF	TGTGCCAGCAGCCCCCCTGGCGGGAGCACAGATACGCAGTATTTT
TRBD1	TRBV6-5	TRBJ1-1	-	CASSLTGQLFF	TGTGCCAGCAGCCTCACGGGACAGCTTTTCTTT
-	TRBV5-1	TRBJ1-1	-	CASKRREGNTEAFF	TGCGCCAGCAAGAGGAGGGAAGGGAACACTGAAGCTTTCTTT
TRBD2	TRBV7-2	TRBJ2-7	few	CASTLRGVESYEQYF	TGTGCCAGCACCCTACGGGGGGTTGAGTCCTACGAGCAGTACTTC
-	TRBV19	TRBJ1-5	-	CASRVGGNSNQPQHF	TGTGCCAGTAGAGTTGGGGGGAATAGCAATCAGCCCCAGCATTTT
TRBD1	TRBV7-2	TRBJ2-5	once	CASSLAVGQGGETQYF	TGTGCCAGCAGCTTAGCGGTGGGACAGGGTGGAGAGACCCAGTACTTC
TRBD1	TRBV5-4	TRBJ2-2	-	CASSSPGGESTGELFF	TGTGCCAGCAGCTCCCCAGGGGGCGAAAGCACCGGGGAGCTGTTTTTT
-	TRBV2	TRBJ2-7	once	CASSEWSTSYEQYF	TGTGCCAGCAGTGAATGGAGTACGTCCTACGAGCAGTACTTC
-	TRBV19	TRBJ1-3	-	CASSGQYSGNTIYF	TGTGCCAGTAGCGGACAGTACTCTGGAAACACCATATATTTT
TRBD1	TRBV24-1	TRBJ2-2	-	CATSDPTGVDTGELFF	TGTGCCACCAGTGATCCGACAGGGGTTGACACCGGGGAGCTGTTTTTT
TRBD1	TRBV14	TRBJ2-7	medium-sized	CASSHNDRGLYEQYF	TGTGCCAGCAGCCATAATGACAGGGGGCTCTACGAGCAGTACTTC
TRBD1	TRBV5-1	TRBJ2-7	few	CASSLRTGGYEQYF	TGCGCCAGCAGCCTCCGGACAGGGGGTTACGAGCAGTACTTC
TRBD1	TRBV6-2/TRBV6-3	TRBJ2-2	-	CASSLPGIDRGRTGELFF	TGTGCCAGCAGTCTACCGGGGATAGACAGGGGGCGCACCGGGGAGCTGTTTTTT
-	TRBV6-2/TRBV6-3	TRBJ2-2	-	CASSAQGSSNTGELFF	TGTGCCAGCAGTGCCCAGGGAAGTTCGAACACCGGGGAGCTGTTTTTT
-	TRBV6-2/TRBV6-3	TRBJ2-6	-	CASSLSGANVLTF	TGTGCCAGCAGCCTTAGCGGGGCCAACGTCCTGACTTTC
TRBD1	TRBV23-1	TRBJ1-2	-	CASSLYGVAGTANYGYTF	TGCGCCAGCAGTCTCTATGGGGTCGCAGGGACAGCTAACTATGGCTACACCTTC
TRBD1	TRBV6-2/TRBV6-3	TRBJ2-7	-	CASSYPKGQFSYEQYF	TGTGCCAGCAGTTACCCTAAGGGACAGTTCTCCTACGAGCAGTACTTC
TRBD2	TRBV4-2	TRBJ2-3	-	CASSQVTSGSGDTQYF	TGTGCCAGCAGCCAAGTTACTAGCGGATCGGGAGATACGCAGTATTTT
TRBD2	TRBV7-9	TRBJ2-3	-	CASSLSGLAGGPTDTQYF	TGTGCCAGCAGCTTATCTGGACTAGCGGGGGGCCCCACAGATACGCAGTATTTT
-	TRBV7-2	TRBJ1-5	-	CASSFQGIGNQPQHF	TGTGCCAGCAGCTTCCAGGGGATTGGCAATCAGCCCCAGCATTTT
-	TRBV12-3/TRBV12-4	TRBJ2-7	-	CASSRFSYEQYF	TGTGCCAGCAGTCGCTTTAGCTACGAGCAGTACTTC